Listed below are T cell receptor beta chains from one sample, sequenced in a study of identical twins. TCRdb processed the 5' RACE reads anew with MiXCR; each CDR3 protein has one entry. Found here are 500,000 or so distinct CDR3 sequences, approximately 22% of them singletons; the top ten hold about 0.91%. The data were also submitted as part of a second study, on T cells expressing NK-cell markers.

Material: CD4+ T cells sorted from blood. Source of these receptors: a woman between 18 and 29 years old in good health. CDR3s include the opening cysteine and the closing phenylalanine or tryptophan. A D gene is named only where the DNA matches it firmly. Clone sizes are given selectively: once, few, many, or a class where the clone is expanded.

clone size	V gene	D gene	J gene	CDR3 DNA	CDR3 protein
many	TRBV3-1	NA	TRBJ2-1	TGTGCCAGCAGCCAACCTTCCCTATTGGAGCAGTTCTTC	CASSQPSLLEQFF
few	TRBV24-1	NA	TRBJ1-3	TGTGCCACCAGTGATCAGAGGACAGCGAATGACCCGGGAAACACCATATATTTT	CATSDQRTANDPGNTIYF
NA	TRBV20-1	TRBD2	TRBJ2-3	TGCAGTGCTAGGGGACTACTGGTGGATACGCAGTATTTT	CSARGLLVDTQYF
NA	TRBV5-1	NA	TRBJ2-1	TGCGCCAGCAGCTTGGCGTATGACGGTGAGCAGTTCTTC	CASSLAYDGEQFF
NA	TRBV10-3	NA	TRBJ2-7	TGTGCCACCTCGGACAGCACCTACGAGCAGTACTTC	CATSDSTYEQYF
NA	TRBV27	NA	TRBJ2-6	TGTGCCAGCAGTAGATATTATACAAGCTCTGGGGCCAACGTCCTGACTTTC	CASSRYYTSSGANVLTF
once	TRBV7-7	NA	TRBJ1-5	TGTGCTAGCAGCTCCCTAGGGAGCGTTAAACAGCCCCAGCATTTT	CASSSLGSVKQPQHF
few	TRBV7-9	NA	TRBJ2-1	TGTGCCAGCAGCCCCATACAGCGTCCCGAGCAGTTCTTC	CASSPIQRPEQFF
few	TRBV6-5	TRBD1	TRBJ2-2	TGTGCCAGCAGTTACGGGACAGTAGACACCGGGGAGCTGTTTTTT	CASSYGTVDTGELFF
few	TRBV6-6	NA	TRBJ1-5	TGTGCCAGCAGTTATGGGGACAATCAGCCCCAGCATTTT	CASSYGDNQPQHF
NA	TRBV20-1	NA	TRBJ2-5	TGCAGTGCTACGATGGGGTATGAGACCCAGTACTTC	CSATMGYETQYF
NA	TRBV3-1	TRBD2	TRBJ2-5	TGTGCCAGCAGCCGTCGGCCTAGCGGGTACCAAGAGACCCAGTACTTC	CASSRRPSGYQETQYF
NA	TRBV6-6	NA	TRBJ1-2	TGTGCCAGCACGGGGGGTAGGTTAGATGGCTACACCTTC	CASTGGRLDGYTF